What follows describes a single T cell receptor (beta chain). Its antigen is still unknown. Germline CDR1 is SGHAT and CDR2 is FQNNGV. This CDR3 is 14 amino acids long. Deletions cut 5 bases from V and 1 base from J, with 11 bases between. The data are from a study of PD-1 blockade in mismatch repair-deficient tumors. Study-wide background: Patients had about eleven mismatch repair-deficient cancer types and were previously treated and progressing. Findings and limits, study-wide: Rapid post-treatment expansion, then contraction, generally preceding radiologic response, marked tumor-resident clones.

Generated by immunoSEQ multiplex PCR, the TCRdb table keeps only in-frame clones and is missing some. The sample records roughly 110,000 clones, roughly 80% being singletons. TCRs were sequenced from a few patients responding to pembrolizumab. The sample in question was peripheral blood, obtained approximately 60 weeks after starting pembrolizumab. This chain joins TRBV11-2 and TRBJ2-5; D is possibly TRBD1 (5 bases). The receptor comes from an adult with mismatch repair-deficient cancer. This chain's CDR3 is CASSPRQIQETQYF. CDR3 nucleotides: TGTGCCAGCAGCCCGAGACAGATCCAAGAGACCCAGTACTTC. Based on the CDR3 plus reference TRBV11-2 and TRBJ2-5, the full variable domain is EAGVAQSPRYKIIEKRQSVAFWCNPISGHATLYWYQQILGQGPKLLIQFQNNGVVDDSQLPKDRFSAERLKGVDSTLKIQPAKLEDSAVYLCASSPRQIQETQYFGPGTRLLVL.